Presented here are 19 T cell receptor beta chains from one specimen sequenced in a study of cytomegalovirus exposure and HLA in healthy donors. 60 Vbeta and 13 Jbeta primers were used in PCR. Sequenced by immunoSEQ multiplex PCR; TCRdb stores in-frame clones only, minus some. The data show around 83,000 clones, approximately 78% seen once. Sequencing was carried out using PBMCs. The receptors shown here come from a male donor in good health and CMV-seropositive.

This sequence joins TRBV7-2 and TRBJ2-1; D possibly corresponds to TRBD2 (6 bases). The CDR3 is made up of 12 amino acids. Germline lookup yields CDR1 SGHTA and CDR2 FQGNSA. Trimming left V 6 bases short and J 8 bases short, with 11 bases between. CDR3 DNA sequence: TGTGCCAGCAGTACTAGCAACGATGAGCAGTTCTTC. Protein: CASSTSNDEQFF.

The genes are TRBV4-2 and TRBJ2-5; 8 bases fit TRBD2. The germline V gene encodes CDR1 LGHNA and CDR2 YNFKEQ. Trimming cost V 0 bases and J 5 bases; bases outside gene matches: 5. There are 15 residues in the CDR3. The CDR3 protein is CASSQETSVRETQYF. The CDR3 DNA sequence: TGTGCCAGCAGCCAAGAGACTAGCGTGAGGGAGACCCAGTACTTC.

The chain employs TRBV5-6 and TRBJ1-2; D gene unclear. Germline-derived CDR1 and CDR2 are SGHDT and YYEEEE. The V and J ends lost 1 base and 3 bases respectively, with 13 bases between them. CDR3 length: 15 amino acids. The CDR3 coding sequence is TGTGCCAGCAGCTTGTACCATCGCGGAGACTATGGCTACACCTTC. It specifies CASSLYHRGDYGYTF.

This chain links TRBV6-1 with TRBJ2-3, with TRBD1 as a possible D gene (5 bases). Trimming pared 7 bases from V and 4 bases from J, leaving 15 bases between. Germline V lookup: CDR1 MNHNS, CDR2 SASEGT. The CDR3 length is 14 residues. CDR3 sequence (DNA): TGTGCCAGCAATTTGCAGGGAAGGGCAGATACGCAGTATTTT. It translates to CASNLQGRADTQYF.

The gene calls are TRBV6-4 and TRBJ2-3; possibly TRBD2 for D (6 bases). V shed 8 bases and J shed 0 bases, with 12 bases lying between them. This CDR3 spans 14 amino acids. The germline V gene encodes CDR1 MRHNA and CDR2 SNTAGT. The CDR3 loop is CASAGGASTDTQYF. The DNA for the CDR3 is TGTGCCAGCGCCGGAGGGGCTAGCACAGATACGCAGTATTTT.

Worth noting for this clone: Germline is not matched at one junction end, which may reflect a read error. This chain connects TRBV10-1 to TRBJ2-7, with 9 bases matching TRBD2. Per germline, CDR1 WNHNN and CDR2 SYGVQD (reference sequence). The CDR3 is 13 residues long. The CDR3 protein is CASSEAGGYVQYF. CDR3 in DNA: TGCGCCAGCAGTGAGGCGGGGGGGTACGTGCAGTACTTC.

J is TRBJ2-2 and V is TRBV5-4; TRBD2 matches at 8 bases. Trimming at V came to 2 bases and at J to 7 bases, leaving 10 bases not matched to a gene. The CDR3 runs 16 residues. Germline CDR1 is SGHNT and CDR2 is YYREEE (reference sequence). The CDR3 protein is CASSFSSGGVNGELFF. The CDR3 nucleotides read TGTGCCAGCAGCTTCTCGTCCGGGGGGGTTAACGGGGAGCTGTTTTTT.

The chain joins TRBV5-5 to TRBJ2-2; the match to TRBD2 covers 10 bases. Germline CDR1 is SGHKS and CDR2 is YYEKEE (reference sequence). The CDR3 spans 15 residues. With 4 bases clipped from V and 4 bases from J, the junction kept 4 bases outside the gene matches. CDR3 in amino acids: CASSRLAGSTGELFF. CDR3 coding DNA: TGTGCCAGCAGCCGACTAGCGGGTAGCACCGGGGAGCTGTTTTTT.

This clone was recorded only once. The genes are TRBV27 and TRBJ1-1, with 7 bases that match TRBD1. CDR1 and CDR2 (germline): MNHEY, SMNVEV (reference sequence). CDR3 length equals 13 residues. V lost 6 bases and J lost 2; bases outside the gene matches: 3. As DNA, the CDR3 is TGTGCCAGCAGGGGACAGACAAACACTGAAGCTTTCTTT. Amino acid sequence: CASRGQTNTEAFF.

The chain is built from TRBV5-1 and TRBJ2-1, with 10 bases lining up with TRBD2. CDR1 is SGHRS, CDR2 YFSETQ, per germline. The V segment lost 4 bases and the J segment 4 bases; nucleotides outside the gene matches: 8. CDR3 length: 16 amino acids. The CDR3: CASSRSGTSEYNEQFF. CDR3 in DNA: TGCGCCAGCAGCCGATCCGGGACTAGCGAATACAATGAGCAGTTCTTC. The variable domain in full, with the rest retrieved from reference TRBV5-1 and TRBJ2-1, is KAGVTQTPRYLIKTRGQQVTLSCSPISGHRSVSWYQQTPGQGLQFLFEYFSETQRNKGNFPGRFSGRQFSNSRSEMNVSTLELGDSALYLCASSRSGTSEYNEQFFGPGTRLTVL.

The rearrangement links TRBV6-6 to TRBJ2-2, with 9 nucleotides matching TRBD1. Germline CDR1 MNHNY, CDR2 SVGAGI (reference sequence). Germline trimming cut 7 bases from V and 7 bases from J; bases unmatched to any gene: 10. The CDR3 runs 15 residues. CDR3 region: CASTGTGRYGGELFF. In DNA, the CDR3 is TGTGCCAGCACGGGGACAGGGAGATATGGCGGGGAGCTGTTTTTT.

There are a few counts of this clone. This chain links TRBV6-5 with TRBJ1-1; 7 positions agree with TRBD1. CDR3 length: 15 residues. Per germline, CDR1 MNHEY and CDR2 SVGAGI. J lost 1 base, V lost 6 bases, and 8 bases had no gene match. The CDR3 DNA sequence: TGTGCCAGCAGCCTGACAGGGAGGAAGAACACTGAAGCTTTCTTT. Protein product: CASSLTGRKNTEAFF.

The V gene is TRBV5-6, the J gene TRBJ2-5; D is uncertain. The CDR3 covers 15 residues. Germline assignment: CDR1 SGHDT and CDR2 YYEEEE. The germline V and J ends were trimmed by 0 bases and 5 bases, with 14 bases remaining between them. The CDR3 loop is CASSLGAATTETQYF. Written as DNA, the CDR3 is TGTGCCAGCAGCTTGGGGGCAGCTACCACGGAGACCCAGTACTTC. The variable domain in full, with the rest retrieved from reference TRBV5-6 and TRBJ2-5, is DAGVTQSPTHLIKTRGQQVTLRCSPKSGHDTVSWYQQALGQGPQFIFQYYEEEERQRGNFPDRFSGHQFPNYSSELNVNALLLGDSALYLCASSLGAATTETQYFGPGTRLLVL.

The rearrangement uses TRBV5-1 and TRBJ1-6, with 9 bases fitting TRBD1. CDR3 length: 17 residues. Germline lookup yields CDR1 SGHRS and CDR2 YFSETQ. V lost 2 bases, J lost 7 bases, and 10 bases stayed unmatched. DNA of the CDR3: TGCGCCAGCAGCTTTCAACAGGGGGCCCAAATCAATTCACCCCTCCACTTT. Translated, it gives CASSFQQGAQINSPLHF.

The gene calls are TRBV2 and TRBJ2-1; unclear D gene. Germline V gives CDR1 SNHLY, CDR2 FYNNEI. Trimming took off 6 bases at V and 4 bases at J, with 25 bases between the two ends. This CDR3 is built from 18 residues. The CDR3 spells CASRPPYSSKTKYNEQFF. The CDR3 nucleotides are TGTGCCAGCAGACCACCTTACAGTAGTAAGACCAAATACAATGAGCAGTTCTTC.

The chain links TRBV5-6 to TRBJ2-1; 8 bases align to TRBD2. The ends lost 1 base at V and 7 bases at J; junction bases unmatched: 4. The CDR3 is 14 amino acids. The germline V gene encodes CDR1 SGHDT and CDR2 YYEEEE. In nucleotides, the CDR3 is TGTGCCAGCAGCTTGCCCAGCGGGAGTAATGAGCAGTTCTTC. It yields the protein CASSLPSGSNEQFF.

This clone has just one count. The chain recombines TRBV7-2 with TRBJ2-2; no reliable D call. The germline V gene encodes CDR1 SGHTA and CDR2 FQGNSA. V lost 11 bases, J lost 4 bases, and 23 bases lay in between. The CDR3 contains 16 residues. The CDR3 reads CAASYRSARGTGELFF. CDR3 nucleotides: TGTGCCGCATCCTATCGGAGTGCTAGAGGCACCGGGGAGCTGTTTTTT.

This clone showed up just a few times. The gene calls are TRBV10-3 and TRBJ2-1; TRBD2 aligns across 8 bases. The CDR3 sequence is 14 residues long. Germline CDR1 is ENHRY and CDR2 is SYGVKD. V lost 5 bases and J lost 8; bases outside the gene matches: 8. CDR3 nucleotide sequence: TGTGCCATCAGTCCGGGACTAGGGATTGATGAGCAGTTCTTC. Its protein is CAISPGLGIDEQFF.

V is TRBV18 and J is TRBJ1-1; D is unresolved. The germline V and J ends were trimmed by 4 bases and 1 base, with 13 bases remaining between them. This CDR3 contains 15 residues. The germline CDR1 and CDR2 sequences are KGHSH and LQKENI. The CDR3 region has the DNA TGTGCCAGCTCACTACAAGCGGGCCCGAACACTGAAGCTTTCTTT. Its protein product is CASSLQAGPNTEAFF.